These 2 T cell receptor beta chains share one sample of origin, sequenced in a study of breast tumors, draining lymph nodes, adjacent tissues. TCRdb re-called the multiplex PCR reads with MiXCR, one entry per CDR3 protein. The table shows 100,000 to 150,000 distinct CDR3 sequences, with just under 20% occurring only once. The lymph nodes were axillary draining lymph nodes from breast cancer patients. Sample: axillary lymph node tissue. The receptors here all came from a female donor with breast cancer. Some clones in this sample may be carry-over from other donors' samples.

This clonotype was detected ten times or more. The chain uses TRBV19 and TRBJ2-1; the D is unclear. The length of the CDR3 is 12 residues. V lost 3 bases, J lost 12 bases, and 12 bases lay in between. The V gene's germline CDR1 is LNHDA and CDR2 SQIVND (reference sequence). Written as DNA, the CDR3 is TGTGCCAGTAGTATGGGCCGGTGGGGGCAGTTCTTC. As protein: CASSMGRWGQFF.

This clonotype has more than one count but fewer than ten. This chain links TRBV18 with TRBJ2-7; D might be TRBD2 (6 bases). Germline V gene lookup returns CDR1 KGHSH and CDR2 LQKENI. The CDR3 consists of 16 residues. V was clipped by 6 bases and J by 5 bases, with 23 bases between them. CDR3 protein: CASSPNQGQGGHEQYF. The CDR3 DNA reads TGTGCCAGCTCGCCCAATCAAGGGCAGGGAGGCCACGAGCAGTACTTC.